This T cell receptor (beta chain) is from a study of blood T cell repertoires in COVID-19. Study in general: Some COVID-19 samples were acute and others convalescent; all came from the United States, Italy and Spain. From T cells, B-cell-depleted T cells, or PBMCs came the material, which was cDNA or gDNA.

This CDR3 has 13 residues. Germline CDR1 SNHLY, CDR2 FYNNEI. After removal of 6 bases from V and 5 bases from J, the junction contained 2 bases not matched to a gene. In the authors' workflow: Estimated nucleated cell counts came from reference gene primer amplification. Sequenced by immunoSEQ multiplex PCR; TCRdb stores in-frame clones only, minus some. Clonal size and the V and J genes are those of that table, whereas D and trimming came from the DNA. The sample carries some 110,000 clones, over 70% recorded once. This clone was detected a few times. The sequenced sample consisted of peripheral blood. The chain recombines TRBV2 with TRBJ1-4; 8 positions agree with TRBD1. The clonotype originates from a human donor with acute or convalescent COVID-19. The donor label of this sample is uncertain. CDR3 loop: CASRQGGNEKLFF. DNA of the CDR3: TGTGCCAGCAGACAGGGGGGGAATGAAAAACTGTTTTTT.